This T cell receptor beta chain was observed in a study of cytomegalovirus exposure and HLA in healthy donors. Findings and caveats of the study: About 87% or about 30% of the time was how often most TCR beta V segments were productive, according to an earlier analysis. Rare TCR sequences predominated, though certain public TCRs were found in many donors.

The PCR was carried out with 60 Vbeta primers and 13 Jbeta primers. This table comes from immunoSEQ multiplex PCR, and its TCRdb copy is limited to in-frame clones, with some not included. This sample has 160,000 or so clones, with approximately 77% found just once. CDR3 length equals 13 residues. Germline loops: CDR1 MDHEN, CDR2 SYDVKM. Trimming removed 3 bases from V and 1 base from J, with 7 bases in between. A remark on this clone: Its antigen is unknown.

This TCR came from a man aged 25 to 45 in good health and CMV-seropositive. Input material: PBMCs. The J gene is TRBJ2-7, the V gene TRBV28; D is unclear. As DNA, the CDR3 is TGTGCCAGCAGTTTGATACGGTCCTACGAGCAGTACTTC. As protein: CASSLIRSYEQYF.